This TCR beta chain derives from a study of Ad26.COV2.S vaccination and SARS-CoV-2 variants. Sequencing used immunoSEQ multiplex PCR; TCRdb keeps in-frame clones, though not all of them. The sample carries around 270,000 clones, approximately 90% recorded once. This clone was found once. As to treatment: 19 received Ad26.COV2.S at low or high dose, single or two shots; 5 received placebo; per-sample allocation not given. Collection of the samples took place on day 63 after the first injection of vaccine or placebo. From germline, CDR1 is SGHAT and CDR2 FQNNGV. The V and J ends lost 5 bases and 7 bases respectively, with 9 bases between them. The CDR3 is made up of 11 amino acids.

The V call is TRBV11-2, the J call TRBJ2-7; a weak D match, TRBD2 (5 bases). The sequence came from a person aged 18-65 years who received the Ad26.COV2.S COVID-19 vaccine or a placebo. The material sequenced was peripheral blood, taken in a trial of Ad26.COV2.S vaccine versus placebo. This CDR3 reads CASSPPGEQYF. The CDR3 nucleotides are TGTGCCAGCAGCCCACCGGGGGAGCAGTACTTC. Looking up the rest from reference TRBV11-2 and TRBJ2-7 gives the full variable domain: EAGVAQSPRYKIIEKRQSVAFWCNPISGHATLYWYQQILGQGPKLLIQFQNNGVVDDSQLPKDRFSAERLKGVDSTLKIQPAKLEDSAVYLCASSPPGEQYFGPGTRLTVT.